The clone carrying this TCR beta chain appeared a few times. Its antigen remains unknown. The same CDR3 is also encoded by other DNA sequences in this sample. Germline V gives CDR1 SNHLY, CDR2 FYNNEI. The CDR3 sequence is 16 residues long. Trimming pared 4 bases from V and 1 base from J, leaving 14 bases between. Researchers ran the PCR with 60 Vbeta and 13 Jbeta primers. Assay used: immunoSEQ multiplex PCR; TCRdb lists only in-frame clones, some missing. The sample lists roughly 120,000 clones; 70% to 80% were seen once. These data originate in a study of cytomegalovirus exposure and HLA in healthy donors. Study summary: Tens of millions of unique TCRs from HLA-typed donors were held in an early release of data. The study's findings and limits: The authors later linked a missense DCLRE1C variant to TCR beta V- and J-gene trimming. Donor immune exposure was known only as CMV serostatus. Previously analyzed data showed that most TCR beta V segments were productive at a frequency of about 87% or about 30%.

The rearrangement joins TRBV2 to TRBJ2-1, with TRBD2 as a possible D gene (6 bases). The TCR originated in a man aged 50-60 years in good health and CMV-seronegative. The sequenced material came from PBMCs. The CDR3 reads CASSVGGDLSYNEQFF. CDR3 sequence (DNA): TGTGCCAGCAGTGTTGGAGGGGACCTATCCTACAATGAGCAGTTCTTC. Filled out from reference TRBV2 and TRBJ2-1, the complete variable domain reads EPEVTQTPSHQVTQMGQEVILRCVPISNHLYFYWYRQILGQKVEFLVSFYNNEISEKSEIFDDQFSVERPDGSNFTLKIRSTKLEDSAMYFCASSVGGDLSYNEQFFGPGTRLTVL.